This T cell receptor beta chain derives from a study of blood T cell repertoires in COVID-19. Clones were read by immunoSEQ multiplex PCR, and TCRdb kept only the in-frame ones, dropping some. The sample holds more than 200,000 clones, about 87% seen once. In germline, CDR1 is MDHEN, CDR2 SYDVKM. The CDR3 loop spans 16 amino acids. V shed 6 bases, J shed 4 bases, and the junction held 13 bases outside the gene matches. The sequenced sample consisted of peripheral blood. The TCR originated in a woman aged 55-69 years with COVID-19, enrolled during active disease. The chain has TRBV28 and TRBJ2-5; TRBD1 matches 8 bases. The CDR3 protein is CASRKGTGGVGETQYF. The CDR3 DNA sequence: TGTGCCAGCAGGAAGGGGACAGGAGGAGTAGGAGAGACCCAGTACTTC.